This T cell receptor (beta chain) was found in a study of regulatory T cells in long-lasting Graves disease. Study-level points and caveats: Persistent disease favored TRBV28, TRBJ1-2 and TRBJ2-5.

Arm-PCR of CDR3 regions and iRepertoire HTBI primers were the basis on which TCR beta libraries were built. Each CDR3 protein gets one entry after TCRdb re-called the multiplex PCR reads with MiXCR. The table shows approximately 560,000 distinct CDR3 sequences, with around 16% occurring only once. Time point noted: newly diagnosed GD, antithyroid drugs for less than 3 months. PBMCs were the source of the RNA used for TCR sequencing. This CDR3 comprises 13 residues. CDR1 is GTSNPN and CDR2 is SVGIG in the germline V gene (reference sequence). V shed 0 bases and J shed 6 bases, with 12 bases lying between them. This clonotype showed up many times. What it binds is not known. These sequences were also reported in another study, on T cells in Graves' hyperthyroidism and ophthalmopathy. That work contributes: With the HTBI primer set, the TCR CDR3 went through a first round of RT-PCR. Blood held most thyroid clonotypes expanded above 0.001 frequency.

The input for sequencing was peripheral blood mononuclear cells (PBMCs), taken at new diagnosis, from a patient treated with antithyroid drugs. J is TRBJ2-7 and V is TRBV30; D might be TRBD1 or TRBD2, each matching 6 bases. This clonotype was obtained from a man aged 18 to 30 with Graves disease. The CDR3 reads CAWSVLEGGEQYF. As DNA, the CDR3 is TGTGCCTGGAGTGTACTGGAGGGGGGCGAGCAGTACTTC.